A single sample gave rise to the 5 T cell receptor beta chains below, sequenced in a study of shared clonotypes between healthy human individuals. Clones were read by immunoSEQ multiplex PCR, and TCRdb kept only the in-frame ones, dropping some. The sample lists a few hundred thousand clones; approximately 77% were seen once. Sequenced input: PBMCs. The source is a middle-aged woman in good health. Some clones in this sample may be carry-over from other donors' samples.

The V call is TRBV28, the J call TRBJ2-2, with 8 positions matching TRBD1. The CDR3 runs to 16 residues. J lost 3 bases, V lost 9 bases, and 12 bases had no gene match. Germline loops: CDR1 MDHEN, CDR2 SYDVKM. The CDR3 sequence is CASQSPGQVDTGELFF. CDR3 nucleotide sequence: TGTGCCAGTCAGTCACCGGGACAGGTCGACACCGGGGAGCTGTTTTTT.

J is TRBJ2-7 and V is TRBV28; possibly TRBD1 or TRBD2 for D (5 bases each). CDR3 length equals 16 residues. Germline CDR1 MDHEN, CDR2 SYDVKM. V gave up 3 bases and J gave up 0 bases, with 15 bases separating them. CDR3 protein: CASSFGDGVNSYEQYF. In DNA, the CDR3 is TGTGCCAGCAGTTTTGGGGACGGGGTTAACTCCTACGAGCAGTACTTC.

The V and J genes are TRBV18 and TRBJ2-1; TRBD2 matches at 8 bases. Looked up from germline, CDR1 is KGHSH and CDR2 is LQKENI. V lost 6 bases and J lost 8; bases outside the gene matches: 12. The CDR3 extends over 15 amino acids. CDR3 region: CASSLAGGVVDEQFF. The CDR3 DNA reads TGTGCCAGCTCCTTGGCGGGAGGTGTCGTCGATGAGCAGTTCTTC.

This clone was recorded once. The chain employs TRBV9 and TRBJ2-5, with 9 bases matching TRBD2. The CDR3 runs 16 residues. CDR1 and CDR2 from the germline V gene are SGDLS and YYNGEE. The J segment lost 3 bases and the V segment lost 4 bases, leaving 10 bases of the junction unmatched. CDR3 in amino acids: CASSKLAGHREETQYF. CDR3 nucleotides: TGTGCCAGCAGCAAGCTAGCGGGGCACCGCGAAGAGACCCAGTACTTC.

The chain uses TRBV6-1 and TRBJ1-1, with 7 bases identical to TRBD1. CDR1 MNHNS and CDR2 SASEGT come from the germline V gene. V gave up 4 bases and J gave up 1 base; unmatched junction bases: 6. CDR3 length: 15 amino acids. CDR3 bases: TGTGCCAGCAGTGCGACAGGGTTGGGGAACACTGAAGCTTTCTTT. Its protein product is CASSATGLGNTEAFF.